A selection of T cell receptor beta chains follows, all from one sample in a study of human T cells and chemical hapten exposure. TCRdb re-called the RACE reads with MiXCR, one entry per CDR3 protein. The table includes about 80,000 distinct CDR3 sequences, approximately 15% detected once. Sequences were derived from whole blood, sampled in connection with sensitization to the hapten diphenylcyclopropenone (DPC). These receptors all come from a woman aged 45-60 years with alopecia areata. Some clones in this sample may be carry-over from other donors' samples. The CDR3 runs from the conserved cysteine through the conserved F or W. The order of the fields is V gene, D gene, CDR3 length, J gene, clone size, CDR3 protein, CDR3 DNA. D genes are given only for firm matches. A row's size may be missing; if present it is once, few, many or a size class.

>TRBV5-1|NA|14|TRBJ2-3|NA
CASSLGQSTDTQYF
TGCGCCAGCAGCTTGGGACAGAGCACAGATACGCAGTATTTT
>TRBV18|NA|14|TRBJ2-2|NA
CASSSIHDTGELFF
TGTGCCAGCTCATCAATCCACGACACCGGGGAGCTGTTTTTT
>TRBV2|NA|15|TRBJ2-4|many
CASSGSLLTKNIQYF
TGTGCCAGCAGTGGATCACTGCTAACCAAAAACATTCAGTACTTC
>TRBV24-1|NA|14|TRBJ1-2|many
CATSGGQRESRYTF
TGTGCCACCAGTGGAGGGCAAAGGGAGAGCCGCTACACCTTC
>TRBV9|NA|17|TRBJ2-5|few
CASSVATAGFGQETQYF
TGTGCCAGCAGCGTAGCTACGGCGGGGTTTGGCCAAGAGACCCAGTACTTC
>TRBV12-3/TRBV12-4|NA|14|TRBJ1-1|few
CASREGIPNTEAFF
TGTGCCAGCAGGGAAGGGATTCCGAACACTGAAGCTTTCTTT
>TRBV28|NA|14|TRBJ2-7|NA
CASSLREFAYEQYF
TGTGCCAGCAGTTTGCGAGAATTCGCTTACGAGCAGTACTTC
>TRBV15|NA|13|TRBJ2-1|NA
CATSMDSVDEQFF
TGTGCCACCAGCATGGACAGCGTGGATGAGCAGTTCTTC
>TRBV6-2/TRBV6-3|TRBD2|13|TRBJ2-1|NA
CATGLAGYNEQFF
TGTGCCACGGGACTAGCGGGATACAATGAGCAGTTCTTC
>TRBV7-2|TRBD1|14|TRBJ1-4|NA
CASSRDRAAEKLFF
TGTGCCAGCAGCCGAGACAGGGCGGCTGAAAAACTGTTTTTT
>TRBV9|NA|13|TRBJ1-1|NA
CASSVGLHTEAFF
TGTGCCAGCAGCGTCGGTTTGCACACTGAAGCTTTCTTT
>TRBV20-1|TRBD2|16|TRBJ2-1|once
CSARVLSGRAGNEQFF
TGCAGTGCTAGAGTCCTTAGCGGGAGGGCCGGGAATGAGCAGTTCTTC
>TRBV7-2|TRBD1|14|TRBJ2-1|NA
CASSFRTGGHEQFF
TGTGCCAGCAGCTTTCGGACAGGGGGCCATGAGCAGTTCTTC
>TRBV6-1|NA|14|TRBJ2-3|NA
CAAKRGGAEDTQYF
TGTGCCGCGAAAAGGGGGGGAGCCGAAGATACGCAGTATTTT
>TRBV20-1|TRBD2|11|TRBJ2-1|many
CSAWGLAGIIF
TGCAGTGCTTGGGGTCTAGCGGGGATCATCTTC
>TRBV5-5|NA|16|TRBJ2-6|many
CASSLGTFGGANVLTF
TGTGCCAGCAGCTTGGGGACTTTTGGTGGGGCCAACGTCCTGACTTTC
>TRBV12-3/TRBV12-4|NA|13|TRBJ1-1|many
CASSLGRSVEAFF
TGTGCCAGCAGTTTAGGACGGAGCGTTGAAGCTTTCTTT
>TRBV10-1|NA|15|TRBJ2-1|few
CASSESGYTYNEQFF
TGCGCCAGCAGTGAGTCGGGCTACACCTACAATGAGCAGTTCTTC